This TCR beta chain was sequenced during a study of early T cells in non-severe SARS-CoV-2 infection. A few counts support this clonotype. Germline V gene lookup returns CDR1 DFQATT and CDR2 SNEGSKA (reference sequence). V gave up 3 bases and J gave up 0 bases, with 10 bases separating them. This CDR3 spans 14 amino acids. Attachment of unique molecular identifiers was made to individual cDNA molecules. MiXCR, run by TCRdb on the 5' RACE reads, gives a single entry per CDR3 protein. The sample yields around 100,000 distinct CDR3 sequences, roughly 13% seen once. The chain combines TRBV20-1 with TRBJ2-3; D gene unclear. The receptor's source is an adult who was a healthcare worker with PCR-confirmed SARS-CoV-2 infection or an uninfected control (not recorded which). The sequencing sample was made of whole blood. Written as DNA, the CDR3 is TGCAGTGCTAGCTACCAGAAAAGCACAGATACGCAGTATTTT. Translated, it gives CSASYQKSTDTQYF.